These T cell receptor beta chains were read from a single sample in a study of T cell changes during pregnancy in multiple sclerosis. The assay was immunoSEQ multiplex PCR, and TCRdb's table has in-frame clones only and misses some. The sample gives 65,000 to 95,000 clones, about 92% of which show up once; around 2.6% is in the top ten. The sample consisted of peripheral blood, taken after pregnancy. Every receptor here comes from a female donor in good health, enrolled as a control in a pregnancy study. The CDR3 runs from the conserved cysteine through the conserved F or W. D genes are given only for firm matches. Part of the rows lack a size; the others show once, few, many or a class for expanded clones.

j_gene | d_gene | v_gene | abundance | CDR3aa | CDR3nt
TRBJ2-5 | . | TRBV5-1 | . | CASSLVADQETQYF | TGCGCCAGCAGCTTGGTGGCGGACCAAGAGACCCAGTACTTC
TRBJ1-1 | TRBD1 | TRBV28 | . | CASSPVRGRGTEAFF | TGTGCCAGCAGCCCGGTCCGCGGCAGGGGGACTGAAGCTTTCTTT
TRBJ2-7 | . | TRBV5-1 | . | CASSFSGYYEQYF | TGCGCCAGCAGCTTTTCAGGGTACTACGAGCAGTACTTC
TRBJ2-4 | . | TRBV4-1 | . | CASSQVGAGNIQYF | TGCGCCAGCAGCCAAGTGGGGGCAGGGAACATTCAGTACTTC
TRBJ2-3 | . | TRBV14 | . | CASGAGVRDHTQYF | TGTGCCAGCGGGGCTGGGGTTCGCGATCATACGCAGTATTTT
TRBJ1-2 | TRBD1 | TRBV30 | . | CAWTTGQGRGYTF | TGTGCCTGGACCACAGGACAGGGAAGGGGCTACACCTTC
TRBJ2-1 | . | TRBV6-5 | once | CASSTDGLFNEQFF | TGTGCCAGCAGTACCGACGGACTGTTCAATGAGCAGTTCTTC
TRBJ2-5 | . | TRBV7-7 | . | CASSPGGTVQETQYF | TGTGCTAGCAGCCCGGGCGGGACCGTCCAAGAGACCCAGTACTTC
TRBJ2-7 | TRBD2 | TRBV7-6 | . | CASSNPGTSGTRQYF | TGTGCCAGCAGCAACCCCGGGACTAGCGGGACCCGGCAGTACTTC
TRBJ2-5 | . | TRBV7-2 | . | CASSLDLTGTQYF | TGTGCCAGCAGCCTCGACCTAACAGGGACCCAGTACTTC
TRBJ2-7 | . | TRBV27 | . | CASSAVAGAYEQYF | TGTGCCAGCAGTGCCGTTGCCGGGGCCTACGAGCAGTACTTC
TRBJ2-1 | . | TRBV4-2 | . | CASSQDPGELSYEQFF | TGTGCCAGCAGCCAAGATCCGGGGGAGCTATCTTATGAGCAGTTCTTC
TRBJ1-1 | . | TRBV7-9 | . | CASSLAPGAEAFF | TGTGCCAGCAGCTTAGCCCCGGGGGCTGAAGCTTTCTTT
TRBJ2-7 | TRBD1 | TRBV11-2 | . | CASSLVAGQVNSYEQYF | TGTGCCAGCAGCTTAGTTGCGGGACAGGTGAACTCCTACGAGCAGTACTTC
TRBJ2-7 | . | TRBV30 | . | CAWRGGQGTYEQYF | TGTGCCTGGAGGGGCGGGCAGGGGACCTACGAGCAGTACTTC
TRBJ1-5 | TRBD1 | TRBV27 | . | CASSPKTGDQPQHF | TGTGCCAGCAGCCCGAAAACAGGGGATCAGCCCCAGCATTTT
TRBJ2-7 | . | TRBV7-9 | few | CASSTLRRADEQYF | TGTGCCAGCAGCACTCTCCGTCGTGCGGACGAGCAGTACTTC
TRBJ2-1 | TRBD1 | TRBV7-2 | . | CASRTGTGREQFF | TGTGCCAGCAGGACCGGGACAGGGCGTGAGCAGTTCTTC
TRBJ2-5 | TRBD2 | TRBV18 | . | CASSQSGGEETQYF | TGTGCCAGCTCCCAAAGCGGGGGGGAAGAGACCCAGTACTTC
TRBJ2-2 | TRBD2 | TRBV19 | . | CASRDLAGGSYTGELFF | TGTGCCAGTAGGGATCTAGCGGGAGGCTCCTACACCGGGGAGCTGTTTTTT
TRBJ2-1 | TRBD2 | TRBV5-6 | . | CASSSGTSSYNEQFF | TGTGCCAGCAGTTCCGGGACTAGCTCCTACAATGAGCAGTTCTTC
TRBJ1-3 | TRBD1 | TRBV28 | . | CASSSPGQASSGNTIYF | TGTGCCAGCAGTTCACCGGGACAGGCGAGCTCTGGAAACACCATATATTTT